The 28 T cell receptor beta chains in this list originate from one sample, sequenced in a study of graft-versus-host responses after intestinal transplantation. Their antigen targets remain unknown. Profiling relied on immunoSEQ multiplex PCR, and the TCRdb table lists in-frame clones only, not all of them. This sample has 130,000 to 150,000 clones, with around 90% found just once. Sample: unstimulated CD4+ T cells sorted from spleen or lymph node cells, taken before intestinal transplant. These receptors all come from a human donor who received an intestinal transplant.

The chain couples TRBV27 to TRBJ2-7; 8 bases are shared with TRBD1. The CDR3 loop spans 14 amino acids. The germline V gene encodes CDR1 MNHEY and CDR2 SMNVEV (reference sequence). After removal of 5 bases from V and 1 base from J, the junction contained 4 bases not matched to a gene. Here the CDR3 DNA reads TGTGCCAGCAGTCGGACAGGGTATTCCTACGAGCAGTACTTC. Protein: CASSRTGYSYEQYF.

The rearrangement uses TRBV18 and TRBJ2-7, with 9 bases lining up with TRBD1. Trimming removed 1 base from V and 7 bases from J; junction bases left unmatched: 11. This CDR3 spans 16 amino acids. The germline V gene has CDR1 KGHSH and CDR2 LQKENI. The CDR3, as DNA: TGTGCCAGCTCACCACTGCCTGTCGGGACAGGGCAAGAGCAGTACTTC. As protein: CASSPLPVGTGQEQYF.

The rearrangement uses TRBV28 and TRBJ1-5; D is possibly TRBD1 (6 bases). The CDR3 is 16 residues long. V lost 5 bases, J lost 8 bases, and 22 bases lay in between. The germline V gene has CDR1 MDHEN and CDR2 SYDVKM. CDR3 nucleotide sequence: TGTGCCAGCAGTCCACCCGGGACAAGCGTCAGGGAGCCCCAGCATTTT. Protein product: CASSPPGTSVREPQHF.

J is TRBJ2-7 and V is TRBV7-6, with unresolved D. This CDR3 has 13 residues. CDR1 and CDR2 (germline): SGHVS, FNYEAQ. The germline V and J ends were trimmed by 5 bases and 7 bases, with 15 bases remaining between them. The CDR3: CASSTLPLEEQYF. CDR3 DNA: TGTGCCAGCAGCACACTCCCTCTTGAGGAGCAGTACTTC.

This chain links TRBV19 with TRBJ2-1, with TRBD2 matching over 12 bases. In germline, CDR1 is LNHDA, CDR2 SQIVND (reference sequence). The CDR3 length is 16 residues. Trimming cost V 4 bases and J 2 bases; bases outside gene matches: 3. This CDR3 reads CASSKRLAGAYNEQFF. The DNA for the CDR3 is TGTGCCAGTAGTAAAAGACTAGCGGGAGCCTACAATGAGCAGTTCTTC.

J is TRBJ1-2 and V is TRBV28; the match to TRBD1 covers 9 bases. The germline CDR1 and CDR2 sequences are MDHEN and SYDVKM. V shed 5 bases and J 5 bases; nucleotides not matched to a gene: 3. CDR3 length: 13 residues. CDR3 nucleotides: TGTGCCAGCAGTGTCGGGACAGGGTATGGCTACACCTTC. Protein product: CASSVGTGYGYTF.

This chain joins TRBV11-3 and TRBJ2-4; 13 nucleotides align to TRBD2. V gave up 1 base and J gave up 1 base; unmatched junction bases: 4. The germline V gene encodes CDR1 SGHNT and CDR2 YENEEA. The CDR3 has 18 residues. The CDR3 sequence is CASSLGTSGRKAKNIQYF. In DNA form, the CDR3 reads TGTGCCAGCAGCTTAGGGACTAGCGGGAGAAAGGCCAAAAACATTCAGTACTTC.

This clone turned up a few times. J is TRBJ2-7 and V is TRBV10-3; 13 bases map to TRBD2. The J segment lost 2 bases and the V segment lost 2 bases, leaving 0 bases of the junction unmatched. This CDR3 contains 15 residues. Germline V gives CDR1 ENHRY, CDR2 SYGVKD. The DNA of the CDR3 is TGTGCCATCAGTGAGGGACTAGCGGGAGCCTACGAGCAGTACTTC. This sequence encodes CAISEGLAGAYEQYF.

The chain recombines TRBV28 with TRBJ2-5; maybe TRBD1 (6 bases). This CDR3 region has 13 residues. CDR1 and CDR2 from the germline V gene are MDHEN and SYDVKM. With 3 bases removed from V and 4 bases from J, the gap between germline ends came to 9 bases. The DNA for the CDR3 is TGTGCCAGCAGTTTCCGGACAGCAGAGACCCAGTACTTC. As protein: CASSFRTAETQYF.

The V gene is TRBV28, the J gene TRBJ1-4; unclear D gene. CDR3 length equals 14 residues. Germline V gives CDR1 MDHEN, CDR2 SYDVKM. V lost 6 bases, J lost 8 bases, and 16 bases lay in between. This chain's CDR3 is CASSPQRAWEKLFF. Here the CDR3 DNA reads TGTGCCAGCAGCCCACAAAGGGCATGGGAAAAACTGTTTTTT.

V and J are TRBV10-3 and TRBJ2-6; TRBD1 matches at 7 bases. Germline V lookup: CDR1 ENHRY, CDR2 SYGVKD. J was trimmed by 0 bases and V by 3 bases; bases with no gene match: 8. CDR3 length: 18 residues. DNA of the CDR3: TGTGCCATCAGTGACCTGACAGGGAACCCCTCTGGGGCCAACGTCCTGACTTTC. Residues: CAISDLTGNPSGANVLTF.

This sequence joins TRBV10-3 and TRBJ1-1; 8 bases line up with TRBD1. The V and J ends lost 7 bases and 6 bases, in that order; junction bases with no gene match: 7. Germline V gene sequence: CDR1 ENHRY, CDR2 SYGVKD. This CDR3 has 13 amino acids. CDR3 region: CAIIDRGEAEAFF. CDR3 coding DNA: TGTGCCATCATCGACAGGGGCGAAGCTGAAGCTTTCTTT.

CDR3 region: CSARGGQTQYF. CDR3 coding DNA: TGCAGTGCTAGGGGTGGGCAGACCCAGTACTTC. V and J are TRBV20-1 and TRBJ2-5, with no clear D. Germline V CDR1 and CDR2: DFQATT, SNEGSKA (reference sequence). Between the trimmed V and J ends, which lost 3 bases and 6 bases, there was a span of 8 bases. The CDR3 consists of 11 residues.

This chain uses TRBV25-1 with TRBJ1-2; D is uncertain. The length of the CDR3 is 12 residues. The V and J ends lost 6 bases and 4 bases respectively, with 9 bases between them. Germline V gene lookup returns CDR1 MGHDK and CDR2 SYGVNS. The CDR3, as DNA: TGTGCCAGCAGCTCGGATTTCTATGGCTACACCTTC. Amino acids: CASSSDFYGYTF.

The V gene is TRBV6-1, the J gene TRBJ2-3; 10 bases align to TRBD2. CDR3 length: 14 amino acids. The germline gives CDR1 MNHNS, CDR2 SASEGT. J was trimmed by 5 bases and V by 10 bases; bases with no gene match: 9. CDR3 protein: CATGLAGAGDTQYF. The CDR3, as DNA: TGTGCCACCGGTCTAGCGGGAGCCGGAGATACGCAGTATTTT.

V usage is TRBV7-2 and J usage is TRBJ2-1; a possible D gene is TRBD2 (5 bases). Germline loops: CDR1 SGHTA, CDR2 FQGNSA. The CDR3 contains 14 residues. V was trimmed by 5 bases and J by 6 bases, leaving 14 bases between them. Written as DNA, the CDR3 is TGTGCCAGCAGCATCGGACTGTATACCAATGAGCAGTTCTTC. Amino acids: CASSIGLYTNEQFF.

The rearrangement joins TRBV5-8 to TRBJ2-3; 7 bases map to TRBD1. This CDR3 region has 15 residues. From germline, CDR1 is SGHTS and CDR2 YDEGEE. Unmatched junction bases numbered 7, after V lost 4 bases and J lost 2 bases. CDR3 in amino acids: CASSLRTGFTDTQYF. Written as DNA, the CDR3 is TGTGCCAGCAGCCTCCGGACAGGTTTCACAGATACGCAGTATTTT.

This clone was detected only once. The genes are TRBV7-9 and TRBJ2-6; no clear D. The CDR3 consists of 16 residues. The V gene's germline CDR1 is SEHNR and CDR2 FQNEAQ (reference sequence). Trimming removed 0 bases at V and 0 bases at J, with 6 bases between. The DNA of the CDR3 is TGTGCCAGCAGCTTAGCGATAAACTCTGGGGCCAACGTCCTGACTTTC. It specifies CASSLAINSGANVLTF.

This clone was counted once. The J gene is TRBJ1-1, the V gene TRBV6-1; 9 positions agree with TRBD1. Germline V lookup: CDR1 MNHNS, CDR2 SASEGT. Trimming removed 4 bases from V and 3 bases from J; junction bases left unmatched: 3. The CDR3 length is 14 residues. The CDR3 DNA reads as TGTGCCAGCAGTGCCCGGACAGGGGACACTGAAGCTTTCTTT. Translated, it gives CASSARTGDTEAFF.

The gene calls are TRBV11-3 and TRBJ2-7; D gene uncertain. The germline V gene encodes CDR1 SGHNT and CDR2 YENEEA. Trimming removed 3 bases from V and 3 bases from J, with 6 bases in between. The CDR3 spans 12 residues. CDR3: CASSFRSYEQYF. The DNA of the CDR3 is TGTGCCAGCAGCTTCAGGAGCTACGAGCAGTACTTC.

This chain links TRBV4-2 with TRBJ2-3, with 7 bases that match TRBD2. The CDR3 length is 17 residues. The V gene's germline CDR1 is LGHNA and CDR2 YNFKEQ. The V segment lost 5 bases and the J segment 1 base; nucleotides outside the gene matches: 12. The CDR3 region is CASSKSWGLFGTDTQYF. CDR3 nucleotide sequence: TGTGCCAGCAGCAAGAGTTGGGGACTATTCGGCACAGATACGCAGTATTTT.

This chain links TRBV5-6 with TRBJ2-2; D perhaps matches TRBD1 (6 bases). The germline CDR1 and CDR2 sequences are SGHDT and YYEEEE. V was trimmed by 0 bases and J by 4 bases, leaving 13 bases between them. This CDR3 region has 16 residues. CDR3 in amino acids: CASSLVMGASTGELFF. CDR3 nucleotides: TGTGCCAGCAGCTTGGTAATGGGGGCGAGCACCGGGGAGCTGTTTTTT.

V gene TRBV2 combines with J gene TRBJ1-5; D call uncertain. The ends were cut back, 6 bases at V and 6 bases at J, with 12 bases in the middle. The CDR3 is 13 amino acids. Germline V gene data show CDR1 as SNHLY and CDR2 as FYNNEI. The CDR3 DNA reads as TGTGCCAGCAGGGCTGGTCGGGGTCAGCCCCAGCATTTT. Encoded protein: CASRAGRGQPQHF.

The V gene is TRBV7-2, the J gene TRBJ1-2, with 9 nucleotides matching TRBD1. This CDR3 contains 17 residues. The ends lost 1 base at V and 7 bases at J; junction bases unmatched: 13. Germline assignment: CDR1 SGHTA and CDR2 FQGNSA. The CDR3 protein is CASSLGRNRGRVGGYTF. The DNA of the CDR3 is TGTGCCAGCAGCTTAGGGAGAAACAGGGGGCGGGTTGGTGGCTACACCTTC.

This chain links TRBV5-1 with TRBJ2-3; the D gene could be TRBD1 or TRBD2 (5 bases each). In germline, CDR1 is SGHRS, CDR2 YFSETQ. The CDR3 is made up of 14 amino acids. V lost 4 bases and J lost 1, with 10 bases in between. CDR3 in DNA: TGCGCCAGCAGCCCCGGGACGGGCACAGATACGCAGTATTTT. Translated: CASSPGTGTDTQYF.

V is TRBV18 and J is TRBJ2-3, with 11 bases matching TRBD2. CDR1 and CDR2 from the germline V gene are KGHSH and LQKENI. This CDR3 spans 16 amino acids. The V and J ends lost 2 bases and 4 bases, in that order; junction bases with no gene match: 5. CDR3 in DNA: TGTGCCAGCTCACCATCTAGCGGGAGGTCGGCAGATACGCAGTATTTT. Translating gives CASSPSSGRSADTQYF. The full variable domain, rest sourced from reference TRBV18 and TRBJ2-3, is NAGVMQNPRHLVRRRGQEARLRCSPMKGHSHVYWYRQLPEEGLKFMVYLQKENIIDESGMPKERFSAEFPKEGPSILRIQQVVRGDSAAYFCASSPSSGRSADTQYFGPGTRLTVL.

The J gene is TRBJ1-3, the V gene TRBV7-2, with a possible D match to TRBD1 (5 bases). The CDR3 spans 13 residues. The germline V gene encodes CDR1 SGHTA and CDR2 FQGNSA. Deletions cut 7 bases from V and 1 base from J, with 8 bases between. In DNA form, the CDR3 reads TGTGCCAGCACAGGGCAGTCTGGAAACACCATATATTTT. This translates into CASTGQSGNTIYF.

CDR3 in amino acids: CASTSGRTTYEQYF. The CDR3 coding sequence is TGTGCCAGCACTAGCGGGAGGACCACCTACGAGCAGTACTTC. The chain recombines TRBV5-5 with TRBJ2-7; 11 nucleotides align to TRBD2. Germline loops: CDR1 SGHKS, CDR2 YYEKEE (reference sequence). The CDR3 sequence is 14 residues long. V dropped 6 bases and J dropped 2; count of bases not matched to a gene: 4. The full variable domain, in which reference TRBV5-5 and TRBJ2-7 provide the parts outside the CDR3, is DAGVTQSPTHLIKTRGQQVTLRCSPISGHKSVSWYQQVLGQGPQFIFQYYEKEERGRGNFPDRFSARQFPNYSSELNVNALLLGDSALYLCASTSGRTTYEQYFGPGTRLTVT.